This passage covers 31 T cell receptor beta chains from one sample sequenced in a study of blood T cell repertoires in COVID-19. The table came from immunoSEQ multiplex PCR; TCRdb's copy has only in-frame clones and leaves some out. This sample has 200,000 or so clones, with over 80% found just once. Sequenced material: peripheral blood. The receptors come from a woman between 25 and 40 years old with acute or convalescent COVID-19.

V and J are TRBV13 and TRBJ2-7; possibly TRBD1 for D (6 bases). The CDR3 has 11 residues. Trimming stripped 4 bases from V and 10 bases from J, with 11 bases between. Germline V gene sequence: CDR1 PRHDT, CDR2 FYEKMQ (reference sequence). The CDR3 sequence is CASSSGQLQYF. The CDR3 coding sequence is TGTGCCAGCAGCTCTGGACAGTTACAGTACTTC. The complete variable domain, with remaining parts taken from reference TRBV13 and TRBJ2-7, reads AAGVIQSPRHLIKEKRETATLKCYPIPRHDTVYWYQQGPGQDPQFLISFYEKMQSDKGSIPDRFSAQQFSDYHSELNMSSLELGDSALYFCASSSGQLQYFGPGTRLTVT.

This chain connects TRBV2 to TRBJ1-5; TRBD1 is a possible D gene (5 bases). Germline CDR1 is SNHLY and CDR2 is FYNNEI. This CDR3 has 13 amino acids. With 6 bases removed from V and 9 bases from J, the gap between germline ends came to 15 bases. CDR3 loop: CASRGQGGGPQHF. The CDR3 nucleotides read TGTGCCAGCAGGGGTCAGGGTGGTGGGCCCCAGCATTTT.

V gene TRBV19 combines with J gene TRBJ2-3; D may be TRBD2 (6 bases). Germline V lookup: CDR1 LNHDA, CDR2 SQIVND (reference sequence). Trimming stripped 6 bases from V and 1 base from J, with 14 bases between. This CDR3 has 15 residues. The CDR3 loop is CASSRVGGGTDTQYF. CDR3 nucleotide sequence: TGTGCCAGTAGCCGAGTCGGGGGAGGCACAGATACGCAGTATTTT.

The chain joins TRBV19 to TRBJ1-2, with 10 bases aligning to TRBD1. With V trimmed by 6 bases and J by 6 bases, 7 bases remained unmatched. The CDR3 totals 14 residues. Per the germline V gene, CDR1 is LNHDA and CDR2 is SQIVND (reference sequence). The CDR3 DNA sequence: TGTGCCAGTAGCCGGCCGGGACAGGGGAATGGCTACACCTTC. Protein: CASSRPGQGNGYTF.

The chain uses TRBV9 and TRBJ1-4; 7 bases fit TRBD1. V shed 4 bases, J shed 5 bases, and the junction held 5 bases outside the gene matches. Per germline, CDR1 SGDLS and CDR2 YYNGEE. The CDR3 runs to 14 residues. DNA for the CDR3: TGTGCCAGCAGCACCGGGACAGTCAATGAAAAACTGTTTTTT. Translation: CASSTGTVNEKLFF.

The V and J genes are TRBV7-3 and TRBJ2-2; D perhaps matches TRBD2 (6 bases). Germline loops: CDR1 SGHTA, CDR2 FQGTGA. The CDR3 is 15 amino acids. V gave up 1 base and J gave up 6 bases, with 12 bases separating them. CDR3 loop: CASSLIGGMSGELFF. The DNA of the CDR3 is TGTGCCAGCAGCTTAATCGGGGGAATGTCCGGGGAGCTGTTTTTT.

The chain recombines TRBV2 with TRBJ2-3; 8 bases are a match to TRBD2. CDR3 length: 15 amino acids. The V segment lost 6 bases and the J segment 1 base; nucleotides outside the gene matches: 6. Germline-derived CDR1 and CDR2 are SNHLY and FYNNEI. The CDR3 region is CASRVLTSGTDTQYF. For the CDR3, the DNA is TGTGCCAGCAGGGTGCTGACTAGCGGCACAGATACGCAGTATTTT.

This clone was observed once. The chain recombines TRBV6-2 or TRBV6-3 with TRBJ2-2; TRBD2 might be the D (5 bases). The length of the CDR3 is 19 residues. Germline lookup yields CDR1 MNHEY and CDR2 SVGEGT. V dropped 4 bases and J dropped 6 bases, with 27 bases sitting between them. The CDR3 coding sequence is TGTGCCAGCAGTTCCCGATACTACGCGAGGAGGACTCAGCCCGGGGAGCTGTTTTTT. This sequence encodes CASSSRYYARRTQPGELFF.

A word on this clone: This CDR3 is also generated by other DNA sequences in the sample. The chain uses TRBV5-1 and TRBJ2-3; D is possibly TRBD1 (5 bases). From germline, CDR1 is SGHRS and CDR2 YFSETQ. The V end lost 0 bases, the J end lost 1 base, and 9 bases lay between the germline ends. There are 15 residues in the CDR3. The CDR3 loop is CASSLVAGRTDTQYF. For the CDR3, the DNA is TGCGCCAGCAGCTTGGTTGCAGGGCGCACAGATACGCAGTATTTT.

This clone was recorded once. The V call is TRBV7-8, the J call TRBJ2-2; D is possibly TRBD1 (6 bases). The CDR3 is 15 residues long. The germline V gene has CDR1 SGHVS and CDR2 FQNEAQ. V dropped 5 bases and J dropped 4 bases, with 14 bases sitting between them. In nucleotides, the CDR3 is TGTGCCAGCAGCCCGGCCAACAGGGCCACCGGGGAGCTGTTTTTT. It encodes CASSPANRATGELFF.

The J gene is TRBJ1-2, the V gene TRBV10-1; D is undetermined. Between the trimmed V and J ends, which lost 6 bases and 5 bases, there was a span of 22 bases. The CDR3 spans 16 residues. The germline V gene encodes CDR1 WNHNN and CDR2 SYGVQD (reference sequence). The CDR3 sequence is CASRDRGPSATYGYTF. As DNA, the CDR3 is TGCGCCAGCAGAGACCGAGGGCCCTCGGCTACGTATGGCTACACCTTC.

This chain uses TRBV19 with TRBJ2-5; 7 bases are a match to TRBD1. Unmatched junction bases numbered 3, after V lost 5 bases and J lost 3 bases. The CDR3 loop spans 13 amino acids. Germline V lookup: CDR1 LNHDA, CDR2 SQIVND (reference sequence). The CDR3 DNA follows: TGTGCCAGTAGTTGGACAGGCGAAGAGACCCAGTACTTC. The encoded protein is CASSWTGEETQYF.

This rearrangement joins TRBV30 to TRBJ1-3; tentatively, D is TRBD1 (6 bases). The length of the CDR3 is 14 residues. The germline CDR1 and CDR2 sequences are GTSNPN and SVGIG (reference sequence). The V and J ends lost 1 base and 3 bases respectively, with 10 bases between them. This CDR3 reads CAWSARGSGNTIYF. CDR3 in DNA: TGTGCCTGGAGTGCCAGGGGAAGTGGAAACACCATATATTTT.

The CDR3 reads CASSFPASSYNEQFF. The CDR3, as DNA: TGTGCCAGCAGTTTCCCTGCTAGCTCCTACAATGAGCAGTTCTTC. V gene TRBV6-5 combines with J gene TRBJ2-1; D not resolved. Trimming took 4 bases from V and 0 from J, leaving 10 bases between them. There are 15 residues in the CDR3. Germline-derived CDR1 and CDR2 are MNHEY and SVGAGI.

The chain uses TRBV6-2 or TRBV6-3 and TRBJ2-2; 8 bases are a match to TRBD1. Looked up from germline, CDR1 is MNHEY and CDR2 is SVGEGT. The CDR3 runs to 15 residues. The V segment lost 4 bases and the J segment 8 bases; nucleotides outside the gene matches: 9. The chain's CDR3 is CASSFQGAIGGELFF. CDR3 nucleotide sequence: TGTGCCAGCAGTTTTCAGGGGGCGATTGGAGGGGAGCTGTTTTTT.

The genes are TRBV9 and TRBJ1-1, with D possibly TRBD1 on 5 matching bases. CDR1 is SGDLS and CDR2 is YYNGEE in the germline V gene. The CDR3 is made up of 14 amino acids. V shed 2 bases and J shed 3 bases, with 11 bases lying between them. The CDR3 DNA is TGTGCCAGCAGCGTCTCAGACAGATACACTGAAGCTTTCTTT. It encodes CASSVSDRYTEAFF.

The chain has TRBV7-3 and TRBJ2-3, with D unclear. CDR1 is SGHTA, CDR2 FQGTGA, per germline. The CDR3 has 14 residues. Trimming left V 5 bases short and J 3 bases short, with 12 bases between. The CDR3 spells CASSPSPRTDTQYF. Written as DNA, the CDR3 is TGTGCCAGCAGCCCTTCCCCCCGGACAGATACGCAGTATTTT.

The chain couples TRBV5-1 to TRBJ2-7, with TRBD2 matching over 9 bases. CDR1 is SGHRS, CDR2 YFSETQ, per germline. The CDR3 covers 20 residues. With V trimmed by 4 bases and J by 3 bases, 23 bases remained unmatched. This chain's CDR3 is CASSQHSGTSRSRGIYEQYF. CDR3 nucleotides: TGCGCCAGCAGCCAGCACTCCGGGACTAGCAGATCGAGGGGGATCTACGAGCAGTACTTC.

The J gene is TRBJ2-7, the V gene TRBV6-6, with TRBD1 matching over 9 bases. The trim removed 7 bases at V and 2 bases at J, leaving 9 bases unmatched. The germline V gene encodes CDR1 MNHNY and CDR2 SVGAGI (reference sequence). The CDR3 is 15 residues long. CDR3 sequence: CASNKSGTGPYEQYF. CDR3 nucleotides: TGTGCCAGCAACAAATCCGGGACAGGGCCCTACGAGCAGTACTTC.

The CDR3 is CASTRAGRYEQYF. For the CDR3, the DNA is TGTGCCAGCACCAGGGCAGGGAGGTACGAGCAGTACTTC. The chain uses TRBV6-5 and TRBJ2-7, with TRBD2 as a possible D gene (6 bases). The V and J ends lost 7 bases and 4 bases respectively, with 14 bases between them. Looked up from germline, CDR1 is MNHEY and CDR2 is SVGAGI. CDR3 length equals 13 residues.

The gene calls are TRBV28 and TRBJ1-1, with TRBD1 matching over 9 bases. Per the germline V gene, CDR1 is MDHEN and CDR2 is SYDVKM. Trimming removed 6 bases from V and 10 bases from J; junction bases left unmatched: 15. This CDR3 has 15 amino acids. CDR3 nucleotide sequence: TGTGCCAGCAGAAGACAGGGGGAAGCGCAAAGGGGAGCTTTCTTT. This encodes CASRRQGEAQRGAFF.

The gene calls are TRBV7-9 and TRBJ2-7, with no clear D. The CDR3 has 12 amino acids. In germline, CDR1 is SEHNR, CDR2 FQNEAQ (reference sequence). Trimming shortened V by 5 bases and J by 2 bases, and 7 bases separated the two germline ends. As DNA, the CDR3 is TGTGCCAGCAGCCCTGGCACCTACGAGCAGTACTTC. This codes for CASSPGTYEQYF.

CDR3 amino acids: CSARDREETQYF. CDR3 DNA: TGCAGTGCTCGTGACAGGGAAGAGACCCAGTACTTC. The chain combines TRBV20-1 with TRBJ2-5, with TRBD1 identical over 7 bases. The trim removed 5 bases at V and 3 bases at J, leaving 3 bases unmatched. Germline V CDR1 and CDR2: DFQATT, SNEGSKA (reference sequence). CDR3 length equals 12 residues.

The chain links TRBV10-3 to TRBJ2-2; the D gene is possibly TRBD1 (5 bases). Germline loops: CDR1 ENHRY, CDR2 SYGVKD. The germline V and J ends were trimmed by 6 bases and 6 bases, with 8 bases remaining between them. The CDR3 has 12 amino acids. This chain's CDR3 is CAISRVPGELFF. The CDR3 DNA is TGTGCCATCAGCAGGGTGCCCGGGGAGCTGTTTTTT.

This sequence joins TRBV13 and TRBJ2-1, with 9 bases aligning to TRBD2. The V segment lost 7 bases and the J segment 0 bases; nucleotides outside the gene matches: 7. This CDR3 has 16 amino acids. Per the germline V gene, CDR1 is PRHDT and CDR2 is FYEKMQ (reference sequence). Written as DNA, the CDR3 is TGTGCCAGCACACCCATTAGCGGGAGCTCCTACAATGAGCAGTTCTTC. Protein sequence: CASTPISGSSYNEQFF.

This clone was counted once. This chain connects TRBV5-1 to TRBJ1-3; tentative D call: TRBD1 (6 bases). Germline lookup yields CDR1 SGHRS and CDR2 YFSETQ. CDR3 length equals 14 residues. V lost 3 bases and J lost 2, with 9 bases in between. In DNA, the CDR3 is TGCGCCAGCAGCTCTGGACAGCCTGGAAACACCATATATTTT. Amino acids: CASSSGQPGNTIYF.

The V gene is TRBV2, the J gene TRBJ1-1; D call uncertain. Trimming cost V 8 bases and J 1 base, with 11 bases left between them. This CDR3 comprises 13 residues. Germline assignment: CDR1 SNHLY and CDR2 FYNNEI. For the CDR3, the DNA is TGTGCCAGCGGGAGACTGGCGAACACTGAAGCTTTCTTT. This codes for CASGRLANTEAFF.

The chain combines TRBV4-2 with TRBJ1-1; tentatively, D is TRBD1 (5 bases). The CDR3 is made up of 15 amino acids. Trimming removed 2 bases from V and 4 bases from J, with 14 bases in between. Germline CDR1 and CDR2: LGHNA and YNFKEQ. In nucleotides, the CDR3 is TGTGCCAGCAGCCAACCAGGGAACCTTCGCACTGAAGCTTTCTTT. This codes for CASSQPGNLRTEAFF.

The chain recombines TRBV28 with TRBJ2-4, with 7 bases identical to TRBD1. Germline-derived CDR1 and CDR2 are MDHEN and SYDVKM. V trimming: 6 bases; J trimming: 2 bases; junction bases outside the gene matches: 7. This CDR3 region has 15 residues. CDR3 residues: CASSTNRGSKNIQYF. The CDR3 DNA sequence: TGTGCCAGCAGCACAAACAGGGGTTCCAAAAACATTCAGTACTTC. Full variable domain (missing parts from reference TRBV28 and TRBJ2-4): DVKVTQSSRYLVKRTGEKVFLECVQDMDHENMFWYRQDPGLGLRLIYFSYDVKMKEKGDIPEGYSVSREKKERFSLILESASTNQTSMYLCASSTNRGSKNIQYFGAGTRLSVL.

The chain is built from TRBV9 and TRBJ2-1, with 7 nucleotides matching TRBD1. Trimming took 3 bases from V and 4 from J; bases not matched to a gene: 22. CDR1 and CDR2 (germline): SGDLS, YYNGEE. CDR3 length: 20 amino acids. The CDR3 region is CASSDRTDLYRGPTYNEQFF. CDR3 in DNA: TGTGCCAGCAGCGACCGTACCGATCTATATAGGGGGCCCACATACAATGAGCAGTTCTTC.

The V call is TRBV6-2 or TRBV6-3, the J call TRBJ2-5; D gene ambiguous. CDR1 MNHEY and CDR2 SVGEGT come from the germline V gene. V was shortened by 0 bases and J by 2 bases, with 10 bases between the two germline ends. The CDR3 runs 15 residues. The CDR3 DNA reads TGTGCCAGCAGTTACTCCCTACTTTTTCAAGAGACCCAGTACTTC. This codes for CASSYSLLFQETQYF.